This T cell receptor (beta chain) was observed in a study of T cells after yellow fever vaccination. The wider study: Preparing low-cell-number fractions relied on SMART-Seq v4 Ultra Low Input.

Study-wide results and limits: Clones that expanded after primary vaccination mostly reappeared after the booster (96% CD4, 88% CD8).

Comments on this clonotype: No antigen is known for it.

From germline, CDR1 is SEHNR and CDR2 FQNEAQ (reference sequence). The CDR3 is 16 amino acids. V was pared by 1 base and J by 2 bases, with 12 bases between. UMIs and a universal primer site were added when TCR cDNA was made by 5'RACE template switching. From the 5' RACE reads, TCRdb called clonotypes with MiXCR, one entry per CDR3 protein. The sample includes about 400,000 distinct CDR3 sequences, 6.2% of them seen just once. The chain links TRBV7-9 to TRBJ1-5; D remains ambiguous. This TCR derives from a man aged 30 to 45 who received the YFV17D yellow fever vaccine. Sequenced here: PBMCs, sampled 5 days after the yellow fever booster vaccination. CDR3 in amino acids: CASSLGFEGRNQPQHF. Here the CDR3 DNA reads TGTGCCAGCAGCTTAGGTTTTGAAGGACGCAATCAGCCCCAGCATTTT.